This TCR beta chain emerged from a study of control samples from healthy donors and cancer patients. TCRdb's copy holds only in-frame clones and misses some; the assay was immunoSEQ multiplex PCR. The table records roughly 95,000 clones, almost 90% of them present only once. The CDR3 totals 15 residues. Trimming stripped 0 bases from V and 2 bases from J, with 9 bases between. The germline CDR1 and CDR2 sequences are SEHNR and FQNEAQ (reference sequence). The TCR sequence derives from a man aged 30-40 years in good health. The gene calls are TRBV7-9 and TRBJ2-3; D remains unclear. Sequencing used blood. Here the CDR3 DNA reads TGTGCCAGCAGCTTAGCGGGTTTCGCCACAGATACGCAGTATTTT. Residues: CASSLAGFATDTQYF.